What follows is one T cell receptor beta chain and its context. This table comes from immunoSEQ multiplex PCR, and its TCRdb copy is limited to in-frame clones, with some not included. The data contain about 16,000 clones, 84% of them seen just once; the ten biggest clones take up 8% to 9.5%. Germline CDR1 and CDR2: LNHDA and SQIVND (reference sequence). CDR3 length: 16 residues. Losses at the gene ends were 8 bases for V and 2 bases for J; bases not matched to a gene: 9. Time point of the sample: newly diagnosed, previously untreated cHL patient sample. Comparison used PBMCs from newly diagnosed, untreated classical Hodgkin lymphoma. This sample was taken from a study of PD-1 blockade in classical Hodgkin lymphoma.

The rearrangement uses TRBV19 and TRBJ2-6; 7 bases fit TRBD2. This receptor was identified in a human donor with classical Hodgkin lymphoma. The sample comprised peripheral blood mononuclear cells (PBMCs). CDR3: CASRRPAGAGANVLTF. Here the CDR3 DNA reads TGTGCCAGTCGGAGGCCTGCGGGGGCTGGGGCCAACGTCCTGACTTTC.